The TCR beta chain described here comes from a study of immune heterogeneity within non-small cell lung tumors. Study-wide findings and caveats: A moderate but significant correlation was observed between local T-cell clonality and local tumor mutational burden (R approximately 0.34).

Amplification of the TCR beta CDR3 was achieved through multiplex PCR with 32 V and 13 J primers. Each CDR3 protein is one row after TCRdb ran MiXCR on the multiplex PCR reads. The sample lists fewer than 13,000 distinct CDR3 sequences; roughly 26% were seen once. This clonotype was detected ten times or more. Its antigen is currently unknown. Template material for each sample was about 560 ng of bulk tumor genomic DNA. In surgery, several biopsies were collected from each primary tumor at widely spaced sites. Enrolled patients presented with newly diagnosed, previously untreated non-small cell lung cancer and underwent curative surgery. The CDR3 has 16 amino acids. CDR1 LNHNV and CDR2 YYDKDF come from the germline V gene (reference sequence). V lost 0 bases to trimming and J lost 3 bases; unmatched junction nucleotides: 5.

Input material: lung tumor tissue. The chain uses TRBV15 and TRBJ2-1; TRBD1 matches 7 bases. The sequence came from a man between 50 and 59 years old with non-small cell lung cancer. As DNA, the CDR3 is TGTGCCACCAGCAGAGATTCCGGGACAGACTACAATGAGCAGTTCTTC. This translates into CATSRDSGTDYNEQFF.